This record covers a single T cell receptor beta chain. The sample originates from a study of blood T cell repertoires in COVID-19. Overall study: The study drew acute and convalescent COVID-19 samples from the United States, Italy and Spain.

Per the original methods: Reference gene primer amplification yielded estimated nucleated cell counts. Libraries were prepared by immunoSEQ multiplex PCR; TCRdb keeps only in-frame clonotypes and omits some of them. D and trimming were read from the DNA, whereas the V and J calls and clone size are those reported in that table. The sample includes about 100,000 clones, approximately 92% of them seen just once. The specimen sequenced was peripheral blood. The TCR comes from a middle-aged man with active COVID-19.

This CDR3 reads CASSLRGTPNYEQYF. The CDR3, as DNA: TGTGCCAGCAGCCTTAGGGGAACTCCCAACTACGAGCAGTACTTC. The chain combines TRBV14 with TRBJ2-7; maybe TRBD1 (5 bases). The CDR3 is 15 amino acids. Germline loops: CDR1 SGHDN, CDR2 FVKESK. V lost 4 bases and J 3 bases, leaving 16 bases between the germline ends.